This T cell receptor beta chain was identified in a study of T cells after posttransplantation cyclophosphamide. General study points: TRB clonality was highly associated with recipient CMV seropositivity and reactivation.

The trim removed 6 bases at V and 8 bases at J, leaving 10 bases unmatched. The CDR3 has 14 amino acids. CDR1 SGHTA and CDR2 FQGNSA come from the germline V gene. On this clone itself: The target antigen is unknown.

Clones were read by immunoSEQ multiplex PCR, and TCRdb kept only the in-frame ones, dropping some. This sample has fewer than 60,000 clones, with around 94% found just once. The clonotype originates from a woman aged 25-40 years in good health and a related stem cell transplant donor. The chain employs TRBV7-2 and TRBJ1-2, with TRBD1 matching over 9 bases. The sequenced sample consisted of PBMCs. For the CDR3, the DNA is TGTGCCAGCAGATTCACAGGGGGCGCGGGGGGCTACACCTTC. Amino acid sequence: CASRFTGGAGGYTF.